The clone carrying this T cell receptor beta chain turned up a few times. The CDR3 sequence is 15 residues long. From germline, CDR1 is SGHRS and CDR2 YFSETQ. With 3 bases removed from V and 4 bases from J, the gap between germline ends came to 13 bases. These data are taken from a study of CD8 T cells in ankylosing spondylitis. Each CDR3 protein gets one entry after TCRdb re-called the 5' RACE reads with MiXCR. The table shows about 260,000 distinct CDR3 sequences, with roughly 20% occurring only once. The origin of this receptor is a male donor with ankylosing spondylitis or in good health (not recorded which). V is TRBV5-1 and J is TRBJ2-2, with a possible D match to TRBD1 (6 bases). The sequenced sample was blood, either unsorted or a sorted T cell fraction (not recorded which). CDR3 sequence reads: CASSYVQGSTGELFF. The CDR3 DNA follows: TGCGCCAGCAGCTACGTACAGGGTTCCACCGGGGAGCTGTTTTTT.